One T cell receptor beta chain is described in this entry. Its cognate antigen has yet to be identified. No much larger clonotype is one base removed from it; base qualities were not supplied. These data are taken from a study of identical twins (dated by TCRdb to the mid-2010s). With regard to the full study: TCR alpha and beta repertoires from monozygotic twins, unrelated adults of various ages and cord blood were deep-sequenced to test whether fetal clonotypes persist. Replicate twin experiments were performed at different times using different library preparation protocols to rule out contamination. The investigation overall reported the following: Out-of-frame TCR alpha sequences shared between twins showed an excess of low generation-probability sequences compared with coincidental sharing between unrelated individuals. Recombination models systematically underestimated out-of-frame TCR alpha sharing in monozygotic twins but agreed with sharing between unrelated individuals. A weaker excess of twin sharing was found in beta out-of-frame sequences because the signal-to-noise ratio was lowered by fewer shared sequences. Abundant cord blood beta clonotypes carried fewer insertions; young adult naive repertoires showed a weaker similar trend, while memory repertoires showed none. Because the same donors could not be followed over many years, the conclusions relied on cross-sectional statistical analysis. Invariant T cells such as MAIT and iNKT could partly confound zero-insertion analyses, though diverse VJ usage argued against this for most clonotypes.

Trimmed from V: 2 bases; trimmed from J: 5 bases; junction bases lacking a gene match: 4. Sequences DFQATT (CDR1) and SNEGSKA (CDR2) are obtained from the germline V gene (reference sequence). The CDR3 has 13 amino acids, counting the end cysteine and phenylalanine. The CDR3 DNA has 39 bases and is translated from base 1. The library was prepared using 5' RACE. For sequencing, an Illumina HiSeq 2000 was employed. Template switching introduced a universal primer binding site; the final cDNA contained a unique molecular identifier, enabling accurate counting of TCR cDNA molecules. Specific primers in the conserved constant-segment region were used to synthesize first-strand cDNA for TCR alpha and beta chains. To control for contamination, each cDNA library was double barcoded with a SMART-Mk sample barcode plus Illumina barcodes. TruSeq adapter sequences, together with Illumina sample barcodes, were added in two successive PCR steps. TCR alpha and beta cDNA libraries were sequenced on the Illumina HiSeq platform with custom primers. The original pipeline was this. Unique molecular identifiers were extracted from raw reads with MiGEC, and CDR3 positions were determined with MiXCR. Recombination models were inferred per individual with the repgenHMM and IGoR tools using an EM algorithm. Shared clonotype analysis was performed with the tcR package in R, normalizing sharing by the product of cloneset sizes. To study raw recombination free of thymic and clonal selection effects, out-of-frame nonproductive sequences were analyzed. TCRdb took the public reads, trimmed them with fastp at Q25, ran MiXCR for clone calling and kept in-frame beta chains. Merged by CDR3 protein, the rows form single entries marked with the most common genes and DNA. These V and J calls derive from TCRdb rather than the authors' analysis. This sample holds about 520,000 distinct CDR3 sequences; approximately 22% were observed only once. The ten largest clonotypes hold under 0.95% of the sample.

Every donor was a healthy Caucasian. The twin cohort comprised three pairs of female monozygotic twins, all aged about 18 to 30 years. Positive isolation kits from Invitrogen were used to isolate CD4+ and CD8+ T cell populations. These same records also appear under a second study, on T cells expressing NK-cell markers. In that second paper, the authors write: Three sorted T-cell subsets (CD3+CD56+NKG2C+, CD3+CD56+NKG2C- and CD3+CD56-NKG2C+) from roughly 8 donors had their TCR beta-chain repertoires profiled. Among the eight sequenced donors, only one was HCMV-seronegative, while the other seven were HCMV-seropositive. To restrict sorting to alphabetaTCR-expressing T cells, an anti-gammadeltaTCR antibody was added in several experiments. In several donors, the dominant CD3+CD56+NKG2C+ clonotypes were found to rank among the top 10 CD8+ clonotypes and to make up about 1.0-7.0% of CD8+ T cells. Those dominant clonotypes were again the most abundant among CD3+CD56-NKG2C+ cells in four donors, at roughly 25-60.1%. It remained unclear whether the expanded NKG2C-expressing T cell clones were specific for HCMV antigens. The study sequenced eight donors, all healthy volunteers chosen at random: three men and five women. HCMV serostatus was determined by detecting HCMV-specific IgG in serum with a commercial ELISA kit. MIGEC handled demultiplexing of the reads and grouping by UMI, while MiTCR was used to assemble and quantify clonotypes. To exclude erroneous sequences, only TCR cDNA sequences supported by at least two reads were retained. The tcR package was used for downstream repertoire analysis, and clonotypes were matched between fractions using CDR3 nucleotide sequence together with V segment. VDJmatch was used to annotate antigen specificity against VDJdb, with one amino acid substitution in CDR3 allowed.

Sequenced: CD4+ T cells sorted from blood. In this chain, TRBV20-1 is recombined with TRBJ1-2, and 8 bases in between align with TRBD1. This sequence originates from a woman aged 18-29 years in good health. The DNA sequence is as follows: TGCAGTGCTAGAAGGGGACAGGCGTATGGCTACACCTTC. It is translated as CSARRGQAYGYTF.